The clone carrying this T cell receptor (beta chain) was counted a single time. Antigen: not known. This entry belongs to a study of PD-1 blockade in classical Hodgkin lymphoma. Study-level results: Diversity in CD4+ TCRs, unlike that measured in CD8+ TCRs, had risen significantly by C4D1. Lower baseline TCR diversity was reported for newly diagnosed patients than for healthy donors. Individuals initiating nivolumab under 1 year after ASCT were excluded.

Each patient experienced a relapse that followed autologous stem cell transplantation, and brentuximab vedotin exposure varied. Assay: immunoSEQ multiplex PCR; the TCRdb copy retains only in-frame clones and omits some. In the table there are 25,000 to 30,000 clones, 70% to 90% of which are singletons. This CDR3 has 13 residues. CDR1 and CDR2 from the germline V gene are WSHSY and SAAADI. V was shortened by 3 bases and J by 0 bases, with 5 bases between the two germline ends. The TCR originated in a human donor with classical Hodgkin lymphoma. Sequenced here: peripheral blood mononuclear cells (PBMCs), sampled before the second cycle of nivolumab. This chain joins TRBV10-2 and TRBJ1-2; no reliable D call. The CDR3, as DNA: TGCGCCAGCAGTGAAACCGCTAACTATGGCTACACCTTC. Protein: CASSETANYGYTF.